Described below is a single TCR beta chain sequence and its context. Sorting used thawed, overnight-rested PBMC stained with anti-CD3, a viability dye and GMM-loaded CD1B tetramer. CD1B tetramers were loaded with Rhodococcus equi-derived C32 glucose monomycolate. The record originates from a study of T cells in tuberculosis. This table comes from immunoSEQ multiplex PCR, and its TCRdb copy is limited to in-frame clones, with some not included. The sample shows approximately 100,000 clones, roughly 93% of them seen only once. The sequence was obtained from an adult woman with latent tuberculosis. The specimen sequenced was CD1b-GMM tetramer-negative cells sorted from PBMCs.

CDR3 sequence reads: CASSLVLGYQETQYF. The DNA of the CDR3 is TGTGCCAGCAGCTTAGTGTTGGGCTACCAAGAGACCCAGTACTTC. This chain joins TRBV7-8 and TRBJ2-5; no clear D. The CDR3 has 15 amino acids. Trimming left V 1 base short and J 0 bases short, with 9 bases between. The V gene's germline CDR1 is SGHVS and CDR2 FQNEAQ.